This T cell receptor (beta chain) came from a study of read filtering for tumor transcriptome and immune sequencing. Study-wide context: R-ISS stage counts were 8 or 9 for I, around 17 for II, roughly seven for III. TCR-mapped reads were about 4.05 to 11 million with IR-seq versus roughly 80 to 1,300 with RNA-seq. Points from the study as a whole: IR-seq and RNA-seq agreed better without single-read clonotypes.

The germline V gene encodes CDR1 KGHSH and CDR2 LQKENI. The CDR3 runs to 15 residues. V lost 6 bases, J lost 0 bases, and 3 bases stayed unmatched. This clonotype was detected ten times or more. Its antigen remains unidentified. The library was built from roughly 400 ng RNA with molecular barcoded adaptors for alpha/delta and beta/gamma chains. TCRdb re-derived calls from the reads in MiXCR, one entry per CDR3 protein. The sample yields 90,000 to 95,000 distinct CDR3 sequences, 20% to 25% seen once. The receptor's source is a donor aged 40 or older with multiple myeloma. The rearrangement joins TRBV18 to TRBJ2-2, with 8 bases lining up with TRBD1. Material for sequencing was a population of CD138-negative cells sorted from bone marrow. CDR3 nucleotides: TGTGCCAGCTCCGGGGGACAGGCGAACACCGGGGAGCTGTTTTTT. It is translated as CASSGGQANTGELFF.